This paragraph reports one T cell receptor beta chain. With 4 bases removed from V and 6 bases from J, the gap between germline ends came to 19 bases. This CDR3 has 16 amino acids. From germline, CDR1 is LNHDA and CDR2 SQIVND (reference sequence). The data stem from a study of blood T cell repertoires in COVID-19. Study as a whole: COVID-19 samples from acute and convalescent phases originated in the United States, Italy and Spain. Nucleic acid was either cDNA or gDNA, and it came from T cells, B-cell-depleted T cells, or PBMCs.

As handled by the study authors: Reference gene primer amplification gave estimated nucleated cell counts. This table comes from immunoSEQ multiplex PCR, and its TCRdb copy is limited to in-frame clones, with some not included. V and J calls and clone size are as listed in that table; D and trimming were resolved from the DNA. The repertoire holds around 97,000 clones, approximately 90% seen once, with about a sixth in the top ten. J is TRBJ1-5 and V is TRBV19; D gene uncertain. The clonotype originates from a woman of 80 years or more in a cohort sampled during active COVID-19. Specimen: peripheral blood. The CDR3: CASSTPRFALIQPQHF. CDR3 in DNA: TGTGCCAGTAGTACCCCTAGGTTTGCGTTGATTCAGCCCCAGCATTTT.